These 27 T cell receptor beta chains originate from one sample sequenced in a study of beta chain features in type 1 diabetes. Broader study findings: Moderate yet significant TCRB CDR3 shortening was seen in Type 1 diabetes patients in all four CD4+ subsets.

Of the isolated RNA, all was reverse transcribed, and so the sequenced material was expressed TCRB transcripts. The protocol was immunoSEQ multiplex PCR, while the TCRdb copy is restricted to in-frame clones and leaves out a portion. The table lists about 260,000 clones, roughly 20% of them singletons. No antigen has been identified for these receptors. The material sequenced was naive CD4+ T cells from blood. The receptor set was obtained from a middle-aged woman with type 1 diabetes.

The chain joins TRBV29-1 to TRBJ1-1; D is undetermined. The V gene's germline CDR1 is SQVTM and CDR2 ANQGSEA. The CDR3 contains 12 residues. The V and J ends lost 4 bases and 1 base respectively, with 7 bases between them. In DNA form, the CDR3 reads TGCAGCGTTGGGGCCCAGAACACTGAAGCTTTCTTT. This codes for CSVGAQNTEAFF.

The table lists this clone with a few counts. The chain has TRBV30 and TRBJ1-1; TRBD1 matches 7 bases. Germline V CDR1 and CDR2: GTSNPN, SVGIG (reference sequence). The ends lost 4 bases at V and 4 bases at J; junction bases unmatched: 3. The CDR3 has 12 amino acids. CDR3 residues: CAWKQGGTEAFF. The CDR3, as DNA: TGTGCCTGGAAGCAGGGGGGCACTGAAGCTTTCTTT.

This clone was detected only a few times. CDR3 nucleotide sequence: TGTGCCAGCAGCCAAGCACTAGCGGGAGTGCACGAGCAGTACTTC. Amino acids: CASSQALAGVHEQYF. The chain couples TRBV4-2 to TRBJ2-7, with 11 bases aligning to TRBD2. This CDR3 has 15 residues. V shed 1 base and J 5 bases; nucleotides not matched to a gene: 4. Looked up from germline, CDR1 is LGHNA and CDR2 is YNFKEQ.

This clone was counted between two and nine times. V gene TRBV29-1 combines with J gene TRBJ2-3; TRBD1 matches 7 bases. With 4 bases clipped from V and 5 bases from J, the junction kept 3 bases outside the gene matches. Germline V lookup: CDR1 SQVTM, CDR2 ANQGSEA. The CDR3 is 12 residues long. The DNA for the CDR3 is TGCAGCGTTGCGACAGGGCGAGATACGCAGTATTTT. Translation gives CSVATGRDTQYF.

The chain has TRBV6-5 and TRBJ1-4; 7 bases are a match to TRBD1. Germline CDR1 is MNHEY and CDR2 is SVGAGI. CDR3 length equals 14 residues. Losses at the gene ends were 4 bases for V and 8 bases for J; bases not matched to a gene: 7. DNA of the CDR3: TGTGCCAGCAGTTCGTCGACAGGGCGCGAAAAACTGTTTTTT. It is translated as CASSSSTGREKLFF.

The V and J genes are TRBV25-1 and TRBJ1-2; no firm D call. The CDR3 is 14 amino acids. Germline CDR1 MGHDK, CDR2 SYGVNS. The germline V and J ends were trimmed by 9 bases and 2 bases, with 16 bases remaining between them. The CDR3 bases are TGTGCCAGTAGGAGTGATACCCTGAACTATGGCTACACCTTC. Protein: CASRSDTLNYGYTF.

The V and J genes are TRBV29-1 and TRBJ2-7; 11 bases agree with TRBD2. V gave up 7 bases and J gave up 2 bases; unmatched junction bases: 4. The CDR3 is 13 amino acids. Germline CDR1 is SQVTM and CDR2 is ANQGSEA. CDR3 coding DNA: TGCAGCGGGGGGACTAGCGGTACCTACGAGCAGTACTTC. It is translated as CSGGTSGTYEQYF.

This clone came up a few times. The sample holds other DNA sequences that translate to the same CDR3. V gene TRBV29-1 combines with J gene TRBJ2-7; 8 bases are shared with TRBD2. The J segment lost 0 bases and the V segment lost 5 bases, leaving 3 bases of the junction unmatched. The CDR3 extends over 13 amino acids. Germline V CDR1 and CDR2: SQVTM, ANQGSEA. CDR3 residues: CSVRGRLSYEQYF. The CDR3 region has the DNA TGCAGCGTTCGCGGGAGGCTCTCCTACGAGCAGTACTTC.

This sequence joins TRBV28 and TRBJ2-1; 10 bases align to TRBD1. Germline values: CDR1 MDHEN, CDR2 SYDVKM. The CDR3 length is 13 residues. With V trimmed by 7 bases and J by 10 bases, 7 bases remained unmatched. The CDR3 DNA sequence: TGTGCCAGCAAGAGGACAGGGGGGGACGAGCAGTTCTTC. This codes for CASKRTGGDEQFF.

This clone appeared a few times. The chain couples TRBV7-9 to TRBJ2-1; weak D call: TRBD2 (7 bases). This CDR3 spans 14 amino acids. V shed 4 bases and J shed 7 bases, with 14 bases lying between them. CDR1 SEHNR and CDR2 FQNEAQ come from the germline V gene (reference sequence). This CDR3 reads CASSSSGRGNEQFF. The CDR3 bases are TGTGCCAGCAGCTCTTCGGGGAGGGGGAATGAGCAGTTCTTC.

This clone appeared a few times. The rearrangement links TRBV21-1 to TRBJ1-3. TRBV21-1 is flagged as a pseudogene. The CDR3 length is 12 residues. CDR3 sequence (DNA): TGTGCCAGCAGCAGGGAGGAGAACACCATATATTTT. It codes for CASSREENTIYF.

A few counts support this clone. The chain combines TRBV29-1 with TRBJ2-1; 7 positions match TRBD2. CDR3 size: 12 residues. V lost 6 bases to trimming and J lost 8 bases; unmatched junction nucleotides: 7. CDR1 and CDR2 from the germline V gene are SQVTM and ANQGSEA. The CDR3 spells CSVVTSSDEQFF. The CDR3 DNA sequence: TGCAGCGTGGTGACTAGCAGCGATGAGCAGTTCTTC.

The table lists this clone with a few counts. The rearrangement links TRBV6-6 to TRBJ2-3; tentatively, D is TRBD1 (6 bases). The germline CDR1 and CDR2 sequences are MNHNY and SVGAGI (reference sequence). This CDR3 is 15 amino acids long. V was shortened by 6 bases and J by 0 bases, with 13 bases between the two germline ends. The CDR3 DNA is TGTGCCAGCAGGACAGGTTTAGTGAGCACAGATACGCAGTATTTT. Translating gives CASRTGLVSTDTQYF.

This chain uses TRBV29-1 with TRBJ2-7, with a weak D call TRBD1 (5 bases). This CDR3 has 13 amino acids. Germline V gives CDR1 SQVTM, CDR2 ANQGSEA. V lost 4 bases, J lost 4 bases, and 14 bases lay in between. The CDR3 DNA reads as TGCAGCGTTGGACAGACCCAAGGTTACGAGCAGTACTTC. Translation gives CSVGQTQGYEQYF.

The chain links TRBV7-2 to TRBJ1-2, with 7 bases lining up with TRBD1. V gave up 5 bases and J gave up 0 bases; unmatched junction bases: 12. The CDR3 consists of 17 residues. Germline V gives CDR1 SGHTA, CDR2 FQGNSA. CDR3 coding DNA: TGTGCCAGCAGCCGCCGGGACAGCAACTCAGCTAACTATGGCTACACCTTC. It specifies CASSRRDSNSANYGYTF.

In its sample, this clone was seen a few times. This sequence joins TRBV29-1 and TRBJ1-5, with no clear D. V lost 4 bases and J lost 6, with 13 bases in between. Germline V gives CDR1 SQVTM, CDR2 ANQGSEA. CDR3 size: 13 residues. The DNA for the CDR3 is TGCAGCGTTGTGGCGGGCGTGGGTCAGCCCCAGCATTTT. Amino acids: CSVVAGVGQPQHF.

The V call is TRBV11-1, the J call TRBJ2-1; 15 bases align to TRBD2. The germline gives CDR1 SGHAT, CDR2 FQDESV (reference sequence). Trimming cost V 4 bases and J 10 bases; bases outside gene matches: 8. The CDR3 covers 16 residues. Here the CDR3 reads CASSSGLAGGLGEQFF. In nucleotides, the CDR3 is TGTGCCAGCAGCTCCGGACTAGCGGGAGGGTTAGGGGAGCAGTTCTTC. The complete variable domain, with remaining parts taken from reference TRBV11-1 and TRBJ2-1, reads EAEVAQSPRYKITEKSQAVAFWCDPISGHATLYWYRQILGQGPELLVQFQDESVVDDSQLPKDRFSAERLKGVDSTLKIQPAELGDSAMYLCASSSGLAGGLGEQFFGPGTRLTVL.

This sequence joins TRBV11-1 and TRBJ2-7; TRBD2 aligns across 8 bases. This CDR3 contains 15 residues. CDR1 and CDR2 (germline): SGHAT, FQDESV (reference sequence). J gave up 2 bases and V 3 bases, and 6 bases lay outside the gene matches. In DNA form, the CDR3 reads TGTGCCAGCAGCTTCAGCGGGGGTTCCCCCTACGAGCAGTACTTC. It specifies CASSFSGGSPYEQYF.

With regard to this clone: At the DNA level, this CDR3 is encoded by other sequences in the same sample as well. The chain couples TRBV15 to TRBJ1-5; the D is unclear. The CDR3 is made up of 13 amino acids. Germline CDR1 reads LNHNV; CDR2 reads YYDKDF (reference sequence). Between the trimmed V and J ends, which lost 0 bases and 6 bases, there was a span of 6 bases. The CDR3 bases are TGTGCCACCAGCAGAGATGAGGGTCAGCCCCAGCATTTT. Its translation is CATSRDEGQPQHF.

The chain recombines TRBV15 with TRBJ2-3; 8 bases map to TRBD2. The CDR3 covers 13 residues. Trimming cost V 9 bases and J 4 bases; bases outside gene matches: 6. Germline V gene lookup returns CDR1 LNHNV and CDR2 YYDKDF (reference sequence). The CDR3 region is CATHPGGADTQYF. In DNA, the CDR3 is TGTGCCACTCATCCGGGGGGGGCAGATACGCAGTATTTT.

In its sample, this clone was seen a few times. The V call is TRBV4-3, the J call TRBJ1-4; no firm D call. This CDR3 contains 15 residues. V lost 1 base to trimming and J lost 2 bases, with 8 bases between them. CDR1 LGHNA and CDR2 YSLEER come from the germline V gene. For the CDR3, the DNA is TGCGCCAGCAGCCAAGCCATGAGGACTAATGAAAAACTGTTTTTT. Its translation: CASSQAMRTNEKLFF.

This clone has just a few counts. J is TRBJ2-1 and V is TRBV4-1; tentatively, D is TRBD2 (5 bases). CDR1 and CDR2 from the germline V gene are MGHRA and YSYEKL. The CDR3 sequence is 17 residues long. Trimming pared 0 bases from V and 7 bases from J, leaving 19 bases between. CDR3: CASSQDLRAEGWNEQFF. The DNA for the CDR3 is TGCGCCAGCAGCCAAGATTTGCGGGCAGAAGGGTGGAATGAGCAGTTCTTC.

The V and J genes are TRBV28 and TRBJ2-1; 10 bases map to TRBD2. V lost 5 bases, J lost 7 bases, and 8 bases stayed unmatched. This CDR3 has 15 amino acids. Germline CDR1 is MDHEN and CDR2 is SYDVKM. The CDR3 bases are TGTGCCAGCAGTCTGCTAGCGGGAGTAAGGAATGAGCAGTTCTTC. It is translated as CASSLLAGVRNEQFF.

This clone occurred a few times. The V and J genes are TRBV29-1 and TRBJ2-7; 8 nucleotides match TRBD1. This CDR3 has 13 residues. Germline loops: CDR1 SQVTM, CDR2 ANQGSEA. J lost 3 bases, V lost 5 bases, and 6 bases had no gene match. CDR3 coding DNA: TGCAGCGTTTCCGGGACAGGCCACTACGAGCAGTACTTC. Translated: CSVSGTGHYEQYF.

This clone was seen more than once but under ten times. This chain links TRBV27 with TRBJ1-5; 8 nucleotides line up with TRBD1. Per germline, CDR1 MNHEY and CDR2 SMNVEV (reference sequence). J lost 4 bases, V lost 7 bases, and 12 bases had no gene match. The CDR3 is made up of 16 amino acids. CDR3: CASTPLGQGSNQPQHF. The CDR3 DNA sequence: TGTGCCAGCACTCCACTCGGACAGGGCTCGAATCAGCCCCAGCATTTT.

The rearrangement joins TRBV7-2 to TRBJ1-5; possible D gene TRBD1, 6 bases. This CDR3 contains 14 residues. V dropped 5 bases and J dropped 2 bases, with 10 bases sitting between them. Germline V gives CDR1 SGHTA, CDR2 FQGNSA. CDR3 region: CASSLQGGNQPQHF. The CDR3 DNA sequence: TGTGCCAGCAGCCTACAGGGAGGCAATCAGCCCCAGCATTTT.

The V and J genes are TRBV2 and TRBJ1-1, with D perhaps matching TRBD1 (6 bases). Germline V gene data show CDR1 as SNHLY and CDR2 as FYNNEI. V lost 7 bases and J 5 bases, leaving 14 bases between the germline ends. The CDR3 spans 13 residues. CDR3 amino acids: CASNQQGMTEAFF. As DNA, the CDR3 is TGTGCCAGCAACCAACAGGGAATGACTGAAGCTTTCTTT.